The rows below give T cell receptor beta chains drawn from one sample of a study of shared clonotypes between healthy human individuals. Some clones are missing from TCRdb's copy, which holds only in-frame ones; the method was immunoSEQ multiplex PCR. Among approximately 350,000 clones listed, around 74% were seen once. The specimen sequenced was memory CD4+ T cells sorted from blood. The receptors derive from a man aged 30-40 years in good health. The CDR3 runs from the conserved cysteine through the conserved F or W. The D gene is left open where the match is weak. Only part of the rows carry a size: once, few, many, or a class if the clone is expanded.

j_call clone_size d_call v_call cdr3_nt cdr3_aa
TRBJ1-6 - - TRBV18 TGTGCCAGCTCACCGGTTGAGGTTAATAATTCACCCCTCCACTTT CASSPVEVNNSPLHF
TRBJ2-2 many - TRBV28 TGTGCCAGCATGATGGGAAACACCGGGGAGCTGTTTTTT CASMMGNTGELFF
TRBJ2-6 many - TRBV11-2 TGTGCCAGCAGCTTAAGCAACAGGGATGGGGCCAACGTCCTGACTTTC CASSLSNRDGANVLTF
TRBJ2-7 - TRBD1 TRBV30 TGTGCCTGGAAGAGGACAGGGCCCTACGAGCAGTACTTC CAWKRTGPYEQYF
TRBJ1-1 - - TRBV5-1 TGCGCCAGCAGCCCAAGGGCACTGAGGAACACTGAAGCTTTCTTT CASSPRALRNTEAFF
TRBJ2-1 - TRBD2 TRBV2 TGTGCCAGCAGTGATGATCTTGGACTAGCTAGGCAGTTCTTC CASSDDLGLARQFF
TRBJ1-6 - TRBD1 TRBV2 TGTGCCAGGGCAGGACAGGGGAACTCACCCCTCCACTTT CARAGQGNSPLHF
TRBJ2-4 once - TRBV5-1 TGCGCCAGCGGAGTTGATTCAAACATTCAGTACTTC CASGVDSNIQYF
TRBJ2-6 - - TRBV27 TGTGCCAGCAGTCGCGTCGGGGACTCTGGGGCCAACGTCCTGACTTTC CASSRVGDSGANVLTF
TRBJ2-1 once - TRBV6-1 TGTGCCAGCAGCCCCAAACTAGATGATGAGCAGTTCTTC CASSPKLDDEQFF
TRBJ1-2 - TRBD1 TRBV7-2 TGTGCCAGCAGAATGGACAGGGTCCAAAGCTACACCTTC CASRMDRVQSYTF
TRBJ1-5 - TRBD1 TRBV10-3 TGTGCCATCAGTGGGGGACAGGGATTCAATCAGCCCCAGCATTTT CAISGGQGFNQPQHF
TRBJ2-1 - - TRBV9 TGTGCCAGCAGCGTAGGGGGTTCGGGTAACAATGAGCAGTTCTTC CASSVGGSGNNEQFF
TRBJ2-7 - - TRBV6-6 TGTGCCAGCGGTTCGACCCAACGCACCTACGAGCAGTACTTC CASGSTQRTYEQYF
TRBJ2-2 few TRBD2 TRBV2 TGTGCCAGCAGTAAACTAGCGGGGGGCACCGGGGAGCTGTTTTTT CASSKLAGGTGELFF
TRBJ1-2 - TRBD1 TRBV30 TGTGCCTGGAGTGCGTCCCGGGACAGGTCGCGAAGGGATGGCTACACCTTC CAWSASRDRSRRDGYTF
TRBJ1-1 - - TRBV6-6 TGTGCCAGCACTTCCGGGGGTACTGAAGCTTTCTTT CASTSGGTEAFF
TRBJ2-1 - TRBD2 TRBV4-3 TGCGCCAGCAGCCAAGATATTAGACTAGCGGGAGATAATGAGCAGTTCTTC CASSQDIRLAGDNEQFF
TRBJ2-1 - TRBD2 TRBV28 TGTGCCAGCAGTCCCAGCGGGAGGTTTTACAATGAGCAGTTCTTC CASSPSGRFYNEQFF
TRBJ1-5 - - TRBV10-3 TGTGCCATCAGTGAGTCGAACGGGCAGGGCAATCAGCCCCAGCATTTT CAISESNGQGNQPQHF
TRBJ2-6 once TRBD2 TRBV7-2 TGTGCCAGCAGCTTAGTCGGGGGGTCCGGGGCCAACGTCCTGACTTTC CASSLVGGSGANVLTF
TRBJ2-7 - - TRBV6-5 TGTGCCAGCAGCCAACACGGGTACGAGCAGTACTTC CASSQHGYEQYF
TRBJ2-7 - - TRBV7-7 TGTGCCAGCAGCTTAAACAACTTCTACGAGCAGTACTTC CASSLNNFYEQYF
TRBJ1-4 - - TRBV28 TGTGCCAGCAGTTTACTGCCAGGAGGAAGCCCAGGAACTAATGAAAAACTGTTTTTT CASSLLPGGSPGTNEKLFF
TRBJ2-7 - TRBD2 TRBV6-1 TGTGCCAGCACTACCGGGGCTAGCGGGCCTTACGAGCAGTACTTC CASTTGASGPYEQYF
TRBJ1-6 few - TRBV18 TGTGCCAGCTCGCCGCCGGCAGGGGTAGGATCACCCCTCCACTTT CASSPPAGVGSPLHF
TRBJ1-4 - - TRBV11-2 TGTGCCAGCACCCCGCGTGGGGGCGAAAAACTGTTTTTT CASTPRGGEKLFF
TRBJ1-2 - - TRBV20-1 TGCAGTGCTAGCAAGGCTGAGGGCTACACCTTC CSASKAEGYTF
TRBJ2-2 - TRBD1 TRBV5-5 TGTGCCAGCAGCTTGACAGGGGTGGCCGGGGAGCTGTTTTTT CASSLTGVAGELFF
TRBJ2-1 few - TRBV18 TGTGCCAGCTCCGAACTGATTAGCTCCAATGAGCAGTTCTTC CASSELISSNEQFF
TRBJ2-2 - - TRBV6-4 TGTGCCAGCAGAGGCCTAGGAACCGGGGAGCTGTTTTTT CASRGLGTGELFF
TRBJ2-3 - - TRBV28 TGTGCCAGCACCCCGTGGAACCTGAGGGACATCAGCACAGATACGCAGTATTTT CASTPWNLRDISTDTQYF
TRBJ2-3 - - TRBV5-1 TGCGCCAGCAGCTTGACAGCTCCCACAGATACGCAGTATTTT CASSLTAPTDTQYF
TRBJ2-1 few - TRBV30 TGTGCCTGGAATCCTCGGGGAGCGAAGTACAATGAGCAGTTCTTC CAWNPRGAKYNEQFF
TRBJ2-2 - TRBD2 TRBV19 TGTGCCAGTAGTCCGCGAGGATCGGGACTAGCGGGAGGTAGCGGTAAGAGGACCGGGGAGCTGTTTTTT CASSPRGSGLAGGSGKRTGELFF
TRBJ2-7 - TRBD2 TRBV5-4 TGTGCCAAGAACGCCGGGACTAGGTTAGTCTGCGAGCAGTACTTC CAKNAGTRLVCEQYF
TRBJ2-1 few TRBD2 TRBV7-9 TGTGCCAGCAGCTTAGTGACTAGCGGGAGGGACAATGAGCAGTTCTTC CASSLVTSGRDNEQFF
TRBJ2-7 - TRBD2 TRBV25-1 TGTGCCAGCAGTGACCCGAGGGAGGGCCACGAGCAGTACTTC CASSDPREGHEQYF
TRBJ1-1 few - TRBV7-9 TGTGCCAGCAGCTTAGCTGCGGGGTCTCTGGCTGAAGCTTTCTTT CASSLAAGSLAEAFF
TRBJ1-2 - - TRBV11-2 TGTGCCAGCAGCCGCATGAAAGGGGATAGTAGGAACTATGGCTACACCTTC CASSRMKGDSRNYGYTF
TRBJ2-1 - TRBD2 TRBV7-2 TGTGCCAGCAGCTTGAGAGCGGGGGACAATGAGCAGTTCTTC CASSLRAGDNEQFF